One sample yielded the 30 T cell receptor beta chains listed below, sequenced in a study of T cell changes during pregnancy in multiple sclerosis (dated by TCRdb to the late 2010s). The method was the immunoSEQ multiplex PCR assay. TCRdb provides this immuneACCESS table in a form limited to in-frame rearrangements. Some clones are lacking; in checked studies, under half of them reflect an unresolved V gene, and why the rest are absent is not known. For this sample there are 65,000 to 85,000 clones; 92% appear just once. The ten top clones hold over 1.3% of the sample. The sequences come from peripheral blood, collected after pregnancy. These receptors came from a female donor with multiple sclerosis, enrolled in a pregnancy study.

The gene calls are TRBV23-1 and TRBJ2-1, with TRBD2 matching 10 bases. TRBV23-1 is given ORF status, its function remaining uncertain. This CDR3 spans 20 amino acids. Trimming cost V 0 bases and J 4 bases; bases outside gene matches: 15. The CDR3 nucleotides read TGCGCCAGCAGTCAATCGAGTTTGCCGATAGGACTAGCGGTTTACAATGAGCAGTTCTTC. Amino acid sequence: CASSQSSLPIGLAVYNEQFF.

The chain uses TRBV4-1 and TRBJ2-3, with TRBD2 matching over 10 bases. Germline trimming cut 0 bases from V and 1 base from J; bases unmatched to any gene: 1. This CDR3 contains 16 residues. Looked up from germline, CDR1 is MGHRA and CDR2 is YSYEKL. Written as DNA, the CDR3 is TGCGCCAGCAGCCAAGAAACTAGCGGGGGCACAGATACGCAGTATTTT. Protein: CASSQETSGGTDTQYF.

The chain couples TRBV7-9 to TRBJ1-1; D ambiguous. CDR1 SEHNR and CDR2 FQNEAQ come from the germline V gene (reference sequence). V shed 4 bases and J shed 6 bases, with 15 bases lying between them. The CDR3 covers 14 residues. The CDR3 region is CASSSTRSWPEAFF. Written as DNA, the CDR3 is TGTGCCAGCAGCTCGACGAGGTCTTGGCCTGAAGCTTTCTTT. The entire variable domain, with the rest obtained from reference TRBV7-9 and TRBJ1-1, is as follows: DTGVSQNPRHKITKRGQNVTFRCDPISEHNRLYWYRQTLGQGPEFLTYFQNEAQLEKSRLLSDRFSAERPKGSFSTLEIQRTEQGDSAMYLCASSSTRSWPEAFFGQGTRLTVV.

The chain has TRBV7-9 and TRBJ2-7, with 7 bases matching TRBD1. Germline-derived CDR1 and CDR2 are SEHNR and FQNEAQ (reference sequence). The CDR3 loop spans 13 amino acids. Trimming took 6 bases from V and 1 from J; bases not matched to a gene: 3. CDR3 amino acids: CASSGTESYEQYF. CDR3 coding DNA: TGTGCCAGCAGTGGGACAGAATCCTACGAGCAGTACTTC.

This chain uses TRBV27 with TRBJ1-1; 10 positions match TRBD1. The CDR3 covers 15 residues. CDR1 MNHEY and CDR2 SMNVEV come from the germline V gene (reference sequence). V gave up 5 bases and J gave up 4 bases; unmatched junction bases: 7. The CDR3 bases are TGTGCCAGCAGTCTGACAGGGGGCGGTGGCACTGAAGCTTTCTTT. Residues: CASSLTGGGGTEAFF.

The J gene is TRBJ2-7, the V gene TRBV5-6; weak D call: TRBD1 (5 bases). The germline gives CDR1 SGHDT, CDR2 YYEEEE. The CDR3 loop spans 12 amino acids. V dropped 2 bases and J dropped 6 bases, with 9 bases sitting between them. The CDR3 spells CASSFQGSEQYF. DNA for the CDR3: TGTGCCAGCAGCTTTCAGGGTTCCGAGCAGTACTTC.

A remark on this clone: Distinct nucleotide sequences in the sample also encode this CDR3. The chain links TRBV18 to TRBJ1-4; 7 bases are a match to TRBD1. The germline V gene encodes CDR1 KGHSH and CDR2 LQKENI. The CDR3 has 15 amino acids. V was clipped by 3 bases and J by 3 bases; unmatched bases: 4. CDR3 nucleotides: TGTGCCAGCTCACCGCCGGGACAGTCTAATGAAAAACTGTTTTTT. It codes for CASSPPGQSNEKLFF.

The CDR3 loop is CAWSIGDTEAFF. CDR3 bases: TGTGCCTGGAGTATAGGGGACACTGAAGCTTTCTTT. The rearrangement links TRBV30 to TRBJ1-1; D possibly corresponds to TRBD1 (5 bases). V lost 2 bases to trimming and J lost 3 bases, with 7 bases between them. Germline V gene lookup returns CDR1 GTSNPN and CDR2 SVGIG (reference sequence). The CDR3 totals 12 residues.

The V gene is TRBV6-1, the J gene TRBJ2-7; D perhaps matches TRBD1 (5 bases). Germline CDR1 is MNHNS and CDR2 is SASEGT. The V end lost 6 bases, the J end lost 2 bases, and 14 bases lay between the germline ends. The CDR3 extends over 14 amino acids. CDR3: CASSKQTGPYEQYF. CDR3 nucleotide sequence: TGTGCCAGCAGCAAGCAAACAGGCCCCTACGAGCAGTACTTC.

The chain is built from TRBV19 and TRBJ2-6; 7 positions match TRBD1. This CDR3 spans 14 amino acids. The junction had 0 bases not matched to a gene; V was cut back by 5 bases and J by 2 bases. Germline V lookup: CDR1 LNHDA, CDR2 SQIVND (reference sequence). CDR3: CASSQGAGANVLTF. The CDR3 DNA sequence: TGTGCCAGTAGTCAGGGGGCTGGGGCCAACGTCCTGACTTTC.

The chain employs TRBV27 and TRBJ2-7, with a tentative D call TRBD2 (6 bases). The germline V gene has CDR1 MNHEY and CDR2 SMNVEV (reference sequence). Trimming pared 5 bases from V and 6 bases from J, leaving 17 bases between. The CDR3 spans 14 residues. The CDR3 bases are TGTGCCAGCAGTCCCACTAGCTTCCGCATCGAGCAGTACTTC. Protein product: CASSPTSFRIEQYF.

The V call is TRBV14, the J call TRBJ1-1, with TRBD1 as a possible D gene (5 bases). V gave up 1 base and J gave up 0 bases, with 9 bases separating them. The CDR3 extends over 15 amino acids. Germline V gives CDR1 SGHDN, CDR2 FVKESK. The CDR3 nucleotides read TGTGCCAGCAGCCAAGTCGTAGGGGTGAACACTGAAGCTTTCTTT. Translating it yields CASSQVVGVNTEAFF.

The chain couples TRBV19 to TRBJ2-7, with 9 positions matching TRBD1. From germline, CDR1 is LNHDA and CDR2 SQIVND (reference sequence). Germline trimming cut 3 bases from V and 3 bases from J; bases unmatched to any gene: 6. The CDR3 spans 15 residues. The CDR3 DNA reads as TGTGCCAGTAGTATCTGGACAGGGGAATACTACGAGCAGTACTTC. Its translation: CASSIWTGEYYEQYF.

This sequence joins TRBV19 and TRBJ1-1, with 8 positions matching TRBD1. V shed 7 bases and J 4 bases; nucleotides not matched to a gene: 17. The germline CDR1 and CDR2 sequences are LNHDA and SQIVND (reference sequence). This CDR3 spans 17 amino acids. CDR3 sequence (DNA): TGTGCCAGTACCCGTGACAGGGGAGTGAAAGGGGGCACTGAAGCTTTCTTT. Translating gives CASTRDRGVKGGTEAFF. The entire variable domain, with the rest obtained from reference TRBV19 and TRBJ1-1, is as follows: DGGITQSPKYLFRKEGQNVTLSCEQNLNHDAMYWYRQDPGQGLRLIYYSQIVNDFQKGDIAEGYSVSREKKESFPLTVTSAQKNPTAFYLCASTRDRGVKGGTEAFFGQGTRLTVV.

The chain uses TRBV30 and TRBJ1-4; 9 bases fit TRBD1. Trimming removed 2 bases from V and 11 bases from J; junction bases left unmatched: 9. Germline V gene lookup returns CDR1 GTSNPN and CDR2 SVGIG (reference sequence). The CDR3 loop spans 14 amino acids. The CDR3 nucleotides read TGTGCCTGGAGTCCCCTACAGGGGGCGATTAAACTGTTTTTT. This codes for CAWSPLQGAIKLFF. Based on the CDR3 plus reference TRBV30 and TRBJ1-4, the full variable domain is SQTIHQWPATLVQPVGSPLSLECTVEGTSNPNLYWYRQAAGRGLQLLFYSVGIGQISSEVPQNLSASRPQDRQFILSSKKLLLSDSGFYLCAWSPLQGAIKLFFGSGTQLSVL.

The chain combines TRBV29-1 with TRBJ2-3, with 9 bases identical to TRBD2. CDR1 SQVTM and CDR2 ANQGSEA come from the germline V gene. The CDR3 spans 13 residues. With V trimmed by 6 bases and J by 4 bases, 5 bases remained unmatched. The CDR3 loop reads CSVLSGSSDTQYF. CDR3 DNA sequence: TGCAGCGTCCTTAGCGGGAGCTCAGATACGCAGTATTTT.

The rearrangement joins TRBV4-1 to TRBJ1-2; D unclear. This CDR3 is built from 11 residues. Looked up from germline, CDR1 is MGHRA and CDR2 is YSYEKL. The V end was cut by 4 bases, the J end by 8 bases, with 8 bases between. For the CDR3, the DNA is TGCGCCAGCAGCCTAAACCGGGGCTACACCTTC. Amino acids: CASSLNRGYTF.

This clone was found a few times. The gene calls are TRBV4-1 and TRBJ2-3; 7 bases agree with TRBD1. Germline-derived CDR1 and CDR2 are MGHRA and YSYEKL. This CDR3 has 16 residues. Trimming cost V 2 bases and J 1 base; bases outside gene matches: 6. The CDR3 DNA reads TGCGCCAGCAGCCAAACAGGGGCAGCTCGCACAGATACGCAGTATTTT. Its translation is CASSQTGAARTDTQYF.

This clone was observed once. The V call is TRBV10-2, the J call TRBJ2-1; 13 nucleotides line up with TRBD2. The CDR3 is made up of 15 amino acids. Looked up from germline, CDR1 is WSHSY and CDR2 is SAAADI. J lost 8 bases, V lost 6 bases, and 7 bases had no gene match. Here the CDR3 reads CASRRTSGSSDEQFF. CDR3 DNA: TGCGCCAGCAGAAGGACTAGCGGGAGTAGCGATGAGCAGTTCTTC.

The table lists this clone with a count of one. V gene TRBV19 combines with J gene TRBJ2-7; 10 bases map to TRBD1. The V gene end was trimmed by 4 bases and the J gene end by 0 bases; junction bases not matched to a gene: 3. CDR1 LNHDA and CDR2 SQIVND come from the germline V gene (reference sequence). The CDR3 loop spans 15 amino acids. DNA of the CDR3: TGTGCCAGTAGTAAGACAGGGGGCGTCTCCTACGAGCAGTACTTC. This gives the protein CASSKTGGVSYEQYF.

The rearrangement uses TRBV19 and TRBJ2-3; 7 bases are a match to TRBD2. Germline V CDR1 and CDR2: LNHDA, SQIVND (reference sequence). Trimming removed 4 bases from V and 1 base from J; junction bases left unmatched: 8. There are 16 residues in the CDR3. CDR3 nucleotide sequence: TGTGCCAGTAGTAAGCCCCCGCTAGCGGGCACAGATACGCAGTATTTT. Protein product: CASSKPPLAGTDTQYF.

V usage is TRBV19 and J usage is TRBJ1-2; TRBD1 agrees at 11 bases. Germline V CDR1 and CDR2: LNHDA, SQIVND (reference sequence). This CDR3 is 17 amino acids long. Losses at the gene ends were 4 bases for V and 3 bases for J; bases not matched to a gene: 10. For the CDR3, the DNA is TGTGCCAGTAGTACGACCTGGACAGGGGGCGCGGACTATGGCTACACCTTC. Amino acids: CASSTTWTGGADYGYTF. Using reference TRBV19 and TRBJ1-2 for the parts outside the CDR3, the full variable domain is DGGITQSPKYLFRKEGQNVTLSCEQNLNHDAMYWYRQDPGQGLRLIYYSQIVNDFQKGDIAEGYSVSREKKESFPLTVTSAQKNPTAFYLCASSTTWTGGADYGYTFGSGTRLTVV.

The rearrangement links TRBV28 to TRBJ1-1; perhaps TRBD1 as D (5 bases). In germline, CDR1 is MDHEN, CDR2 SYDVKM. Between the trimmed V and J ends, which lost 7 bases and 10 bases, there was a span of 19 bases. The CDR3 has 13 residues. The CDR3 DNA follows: TGTGCCAGCACAATGGGGACTGTTTGGTTAGCTTTCTTT. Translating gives CASTMGTVWLAFF.

CDR3: CASSEPRLSYEQYF. The DNA of the CDR3 is TGTGCCAGCAGTGAACCAAGACTCTCCTACGAGCAGTACTTC. The gene calls are TRBV2 and TRBJ2-7, with D unresolved. The ends were cut back, 2 bases at V and 0 bases at J, with 8 bases in the middle. This CDR3 comprises 14 residues. In germline, CDR1 is SNHLY, CDR2 FYNNEI.

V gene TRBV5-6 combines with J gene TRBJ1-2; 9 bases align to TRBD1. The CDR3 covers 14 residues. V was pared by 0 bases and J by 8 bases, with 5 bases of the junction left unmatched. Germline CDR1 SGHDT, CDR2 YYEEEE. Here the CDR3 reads CASSLGTGERGYTF. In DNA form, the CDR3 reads TGTGCCAGCAGCTTGGGGACAGGGGAGCGGGGCTACACCTTC.

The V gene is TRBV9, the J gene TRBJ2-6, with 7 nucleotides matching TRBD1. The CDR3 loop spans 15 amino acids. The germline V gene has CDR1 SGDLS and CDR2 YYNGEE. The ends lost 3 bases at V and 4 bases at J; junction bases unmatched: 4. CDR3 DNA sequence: TGTGCCAGCAGCGAACAGGGGAACGGGGCCAACGTCCTGACTTTC. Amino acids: CASSEQGNGANVLTF.

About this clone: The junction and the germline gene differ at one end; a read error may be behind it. CDR3 sequence reads: CASSQDTSTDTQYF. DNA of the CDR3: TGCGCCAGCAGCCAAGACACTAGCACTGATACGCAGTATTTT. The V gene is TRBV4-3, the J gene TRBJ2-3, with D perhaps matching TRBD2 (6 bases). The germline CDR1 and CDR2 sequences are LGHNA and YSLEER. This CDR3 comprises 14 residues.

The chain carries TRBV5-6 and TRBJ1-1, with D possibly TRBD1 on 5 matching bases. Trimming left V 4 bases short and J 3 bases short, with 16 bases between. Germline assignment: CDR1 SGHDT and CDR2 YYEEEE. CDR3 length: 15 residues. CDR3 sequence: CASSRRGIKDTEAFF. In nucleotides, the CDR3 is TGTGCCAGCAGCCGGAGGGGAATTAAGGACACTGAAGCTTTCTTT.

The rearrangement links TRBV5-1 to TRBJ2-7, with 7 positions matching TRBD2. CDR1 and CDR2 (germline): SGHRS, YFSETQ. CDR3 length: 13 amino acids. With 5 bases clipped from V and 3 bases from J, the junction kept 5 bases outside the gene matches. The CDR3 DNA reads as TGCGCCAGCAGTTCGACTAGCAACTACGAGCAGTACTTC. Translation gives CASSSTSNYEQYF.

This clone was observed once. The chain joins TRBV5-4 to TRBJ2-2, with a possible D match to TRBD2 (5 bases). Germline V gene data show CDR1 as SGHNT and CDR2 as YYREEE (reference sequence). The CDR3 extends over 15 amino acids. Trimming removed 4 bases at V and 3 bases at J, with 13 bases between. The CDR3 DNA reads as TGTGCCAGCAGCCTAAGGAGGAAGTACACCGGGGAGCTGTTTTTT. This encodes CASSLRRKYTGELFF.